A selection of T cell receptor beta chains follows, all from one sample in a study of cytomegalovirus exposure and HLA in healthy donors. Sequencing was performed with immunoSEQ multiplex PCR; in TCRdb, only in-frame clones are kept and a portion is missing. The data hold 200,000 to 250,000 clones, with roughly four fifths observed a single time. Source material: PBMCs. These receptors originate from a woman in her sixties or seventies in good health and CMV-seropositive. CDR3s leave out the opening cysteine and the closing phenylalanine or tryptophan.

length	V	J	CDR3
17	TRBV28	TRBJ1-1	ASSLLLDRGRSMNTEAF
11	TRBV19	TRBJ1-3	ASSPLSGNTIY
14	TRBV27	TRBJ1-2	ASAGTGPLLDYGYT
13	TRBV5-1	TRBJ1-1	ASSLSGLTNTEAF
12	TRBV7-9	TRBJ1-5	SSSEGTLNQPQH
14	TRBV6-6	TRBJ2-1	ASSYLTSGSINEQF
15	TRBV25-1	TRBJ2-2	ASSEYRVERGTGELF
9	TRBV6-1	TRBJ1-2	ASRDSGTHT
13	TRBV4-1	TRBJ2-1	ASSQGPSGSSEQF
13	TRBV6-5	TRBJ2-7	ASSSGTGGGHEQY
14	TRBV7-2	TRBJ2-5	ASSFLDKRERETQY
13	TRBV5-1	TRBJ2-2	ASSLEGQNTGELF
12	TRBV6-4	TRBJ2-3	ASSESIVADTQY
16	TRBV4-1	TRBJ2-4	ASSQDPRQGLAKNIQY
12	TRBV5-6	TRBJ2-1	ASSFSSGRSEQF
12	TRBV5-1	TRBJ2-1	ASQQGWLYNEQF
13	TRBV5-1	TRBJ2-3	ASSLAAGATDTQY
12	TRBV5-5	TRBJ1-1	ASSLDRMNTEAF
10	TRBV30	TRBJ1-2	AWSPGVYGYT
15	TRBV7-2	TRBJ1-2	ASSDPGQGLLLGGYT
15	TRBV13	TRBJ2-3	ASSRRTSGTYTDTQY
12	TRBV15	TRBJ1-6	ATRPLGYNSPLH
13	TRBV19	TRBJ2-1	ASSTGTSIYNEQF
14	TRBV2	TRBJ2-3	ASSDRLAVLTDTQY
13	TRBV19	TRBJ1-4	ASWGQTPTNEKLF
12	TRBV5-1	TRBJ2-5	ASSSAGGRETQY
12	TRBV30	TRBJ1-5	AWSQADSNQPQH
12	TRBV18	TRBJ2-1	ASSEMGTSNEQF
13	TRBV18	TRBJ2-7	ASSLKPGQGYEQY
13	TRBV11-2	TRBJ2-5	ASSLIRGPEETQY
13	TRBV28	TRBJ2-1	ASSLRGLSYNEQF
13	TRBV19	TRBJ1-1	ASSIRTATNTEAF